A single sample gave rise to the 11 T cell receptor beta chains below, sequenced in a study of T cell changes during pregnancy in multiple sclerosis (dated by TCRdb to the late 2010s). The library was produced with the immunoSEQ multiplex PCR assay. TCRdb's version of the immuneACCESS table is confined to in-frame rearrangements and falls short of the full clone set. An unresolved V gene accounts for under half of the shortfall where checked; the remainder is of unknown origin. For this sample the table gives around 99,000 clones, of which under 95% were detected only once. Over 0.65% of the sample is held by the ten biggest clonotypes. Sequencing was performed on peripheral blood, taken in the third trimester of pregnancy. Source of these receptors: a female donor in good health, enrolled as a control in a pregnancy study.

J is TRBJ2-2 and V is TRBV5-1; TRBD1 matches 9 bases. The CDR3 is made up of 16 amino acids. The germline CDR1 and CDR2 sequences are SGHRS and YFSETQ. The V and J ends lost 5 bases and 4 bases, in that order; junction bases with no gene match: 9. The CDR3 region has the DNA TGCGCCAGCAGGTCGGGACAGGGATCGGCCACCGGGGAGCTGTTTTTT. This translates into CASRSGQGSATGELFF.

This clone was seen a single time. The J gene is TRBJ1-1, the V gene TRBV9; D might be TRBD1 (6 bases). The CDR3 sequence is 12 residues long. V was cut by 0 bases and J by 11 bases, with 11 bases left in between. Germline values: CDR1 SGDLS, CDR2 YYNGEE. CDR3 in DNA: TGTGCCAGCAGCGTAGTCAGGGGCGAGGCTTTCTTT. Protein sequence: CASSVVRGEAFF.

This chain uses TRBV6-5 with TRBJ1-1; D gene ambiguous. From germline, CDR1 is MNHEY and CDR2 SVGAGI. Trimming pared 5 bases from V and 1 base from J, leaving 8 bases between. CDR3 length: 13 residues. The CDR3 loop reads CASSQTRNTEAFF. The CDR3 nucleotides read TGTGCCAGCAGTCAGACACGGAACACTGAAGCTTTCTTT.

The J gene is TRBJ2-1, the V gene TRBV19; 16 bases are a match to TRBD2. The length of the CDR3 is 17 residues. The V and J ends lost 5 bases and 9 bases, in that order; junction bases with no gene match: 10. Germline assignment: CDR1 LNHDA and CDR2 SQIVND (reference sequence). As DNA, the CDR3 is TGTGCCAGTAGTCCCCACCCCGGGACTAGCGGGGGGGCTGAGCAGTTCTTC. This gives the protein CASSPHPGTSGGAEQFF.

The chain links TRBV5-1 to TRBJ1-1; TRBD1 might be the D (5 bases). From germline, CDR1 is SGHRS and CDR2 YFSETQ. The CDR3 totals 15 residues. V was clipped by 5 bases and J by 6 bases, with 20 bases between them. In nucleotides, the CDR3 is TGCGCCAGCAGACGTAGCAGGGATTTAGACGCTGAAGCTTTCTTT. Encoded protein: CASRRSRDLDAEAFF.

The V gene is TRBV5-4, the J gene TRBJ2-2; 8 bases fit TRBD2. This CDR3 region has 19 residues. The ends lost 0 bases at V and 2 bases at J; junction bases unmatched: 12. Germline V gene data show CDR1 as SGHNT and CDR2 as YYREEE (reference sequence). The CDR3 reads CASSLVVGGALYNTGELFF. The CDR3 nucleotides are TGTGCCAGCAGCTTGGTAGTCGGGGGGGCATTATATAACACCGGGGAGCTGTTTTTT. Based on the CDR3 plus reference TRBV5-4 and TRBJ2-2, the full variable domain is ETGVTQSPTHLIKTRGQQVTLRCSSQSGHNTVSWYQQALGQGPQFIFQYYREEENGRGNFPPRFSGLQFPNYSSELNVNALELDDSALYLCASSLVVGGALYNTGELFFGEGSRLTVL.

The V gene is TRBV7-2, the J gene TRBJ1-3; D ambiguous. The CDR3 is made up of 17 amino acids. V was cut by 5 bases and J by 1 base, with 18 bases left in between. Germline V lookup: CDR1 SGHTA, CDR2 FQGNSA. CDR3 loop: CASSPPLAAGSGNTIYF. The CDR3 DNA reads TGTGCCAGCAGCCCCCCCCTAGCCGCAGGTTCTGGAAACACCATATATTTT.

The chain has TRBV7-6 and TRBJ2-1, with D possibly TRBD2 on 6 matching bases. Germline assignment: CDR1 SGHVS and CDR2 FNYEAQ. V shed 1 base and J shed 0 bases, with 13 bases lying between them. This CDR3 spans 17 amino acids. The CDR3 protein is CASSLGVRGNSYNEQFF. The DNA of the CDR3 is TGTGCCAGCAGCTTAGGGGTCCGGGGGAACTCCTACAATGAGCAGTTCTTC.

This clone appeared once. The chain links TRBV6-6 to TRBJ2-2; no reliable D call. The germline V gene encodes CDR1 MNHNY and CDR2 SVGAGI (reference sequence). With 7 bases removed from V and 0 bases from J, the gap between germline ends came to 6 bases. The CDR3 sequence is 13 residues long. CDR3: CASNQANTGELFF. CDR3 bases: TGTGCCAGCAACCAGGCGAACACCGGGGAGCTGTTTTTT.

This chain uses TRBV18 with TRBJ1-1; 9 nucleotides line up with TRBD1. Germline V gene lookup returns CDR1 KGHSH and CDR2 LQKENI. The CDR3 extends over 14 amino acids. V was clipped by 9 bases and J by 3 bases; unmatched bases: 8. The CDR3 reads CASTGQGRDTEAFF. CDR3 DNA: TGTGCCAGTACAGGACAGGGGAGGGACACTGAAGCTTTCTTT.

V and J are TRBV6-1 and TRBJ1-1, with D hard to call. The CDR3 sequence is 15 residues long. Trimming took 2 bases from V and 4 from J, leaving 14 bases between them. Germline V gene lookup returns CDR1 MNHNS and CDR2 SASEGT. The CDR3 DNA is TGTGCCAGCAGTGAATTCCCGAGCAGGTCCACTGAAGCTTTCTTT. This sequence encodes CASSEFPSRSTEAFF.